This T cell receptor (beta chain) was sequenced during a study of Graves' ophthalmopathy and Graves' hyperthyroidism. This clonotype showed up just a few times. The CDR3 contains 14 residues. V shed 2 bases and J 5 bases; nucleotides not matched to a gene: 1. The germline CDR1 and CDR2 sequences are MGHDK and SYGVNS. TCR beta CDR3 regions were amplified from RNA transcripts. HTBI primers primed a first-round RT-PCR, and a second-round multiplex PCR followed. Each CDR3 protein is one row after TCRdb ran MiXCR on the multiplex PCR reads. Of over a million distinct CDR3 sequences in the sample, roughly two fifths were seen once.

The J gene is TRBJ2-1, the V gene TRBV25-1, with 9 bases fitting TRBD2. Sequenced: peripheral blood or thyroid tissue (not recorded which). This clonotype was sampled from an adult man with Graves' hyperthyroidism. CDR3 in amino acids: CASSESGGNNEQFF. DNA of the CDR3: TGTGCCAGCAGTGAAAGCGGGGGGAACAATGAGCAGTTCTTC.